The clone carrying this T cell receptor beta chain was seen more than once but under ten times. The target antigen is unknown. TCR beta cDNA libraries included unique molecular identifiers. Each CDR3 protein is one row after TCRdb ran MiXCR on the PCR reads. The data contain hundreds of thousands of distinct CDR3 sequences, 44% of them singletons. V dropped 3 bases and J dropped 5 bases, with 6 bases sitting between them. The germline CDR1 and CDR2 sequences are GTSNPN and SVGIG (reference sequence). The CDR3 extends over 11 amino acids. These data originate in a study of post-analysis software for immune sequencing data. Study-level findings and limits: Roughly 5 TRBV segments, TRBV5-6, TRBV5-1 and TRBV20-1 among them, were found more frequent in patients than controls.

The chain carries TRBV30 and TRBJ2-3, with TRBD1 as a possible D gene (6 bases). Sequencing input: blood. The sequence was obtained from a girl aged 5-17 years with multiple sclerosis. The CDR3 protein is CAWRGGDTQYF. In nucleotides, the CDR3 is TGTGCCTGGAGAGGGGGAGATACGCAGTATTTT.